The TCR beta chain under discussion was sequenced for a study of beta chain features in type 1 diabetes. In germline, CDR1 is SNHLY, CDR2 FYNNEI. This CDR3 has 14 residues. V dropped 4 bases and J dropped 4 bases, with 11 bases sitting between them. This clone has a handful of counts. Its antigen is currently unknown. What was sequenced were expressed TCRB transcripts, since all of the isolated RNA had been reverse transcribed. Libraries were prepared by immunoSEQ multiplex PCR; TCRdb keeps only in-frame clonotypes and omits some of them. The table lists 150,000 to 190,000 clones, 10% of them singletons. Study-wide results and limits: TCRB repertoires of naive, central memory and Treg cells appeared more similar among patients than among healthy donors. Moderate yet significant TCRB CDR3 shortening was seen in Type 1 diabetes patients in all four CD4+ subsets.

The TCR sequence derives from a young man with type 1 diabetes. V gene TRBV2 combines with J gene TRBJ1-5; weak D call: TRBD1 (6 bases). The sample consisted of central memory CD4+ T cells from blood. The CDR3 DNA follows: TGTGCCAGCAGTGGGGACACAAGGAATCAGCCCCAGCATTTT. It specifies CASSGDTRNQPQHF. Looking up the rest from reference TRBV2 and TRBJ1-5 gives the full variable domain: EPEVTQTPSHQVTQMGQEVILRCVPISNHLYFYWYRQILGQKVEFLVSFYNNEISEKSEIFDDQFSVERPDGSNFTLKIRSTKLEDSAMYFCASSGDTRNQPQHFGDGTRLSIL.